Listed here are 32 T cell receptor beta chains from one sample, sequenced in a study of blood T cell repertoires in COVID-19. Profiling relied on immunoSEQ multiplex PCR, and the TCRdb table lists in-frame clones only, not all of them. The table includes some 190,000 clones, under 90% detected once. Source material: peripheral blood. The source is a woman aged 80 or over with COVID-19, enrolled during active disease.

V and J are TRBV5-1 and TRBJ2-5; 7 nucleotides align to TRBD1. Germline values: CDR1 SGHRS, CDR2 YFSETQ. The length of the CDR3 is 14 residues. V gave up 4 bases and J gave up 5 bases; unmatched junction bases: 8. CDR3 region: CASSRDSPVETQYF. CDR3 coding DNA: TGCGCCAGCAGCCGGGACAGCCCGGTCGAGACCCAGTACTTC.

This chain links TRBV24-1 with TRBJ2-3; 8 bases are a match to TRBD2. The junction had 7 bases not matched to a gene; V was cut back by 6 bases and J by 0 bases. From germline, CDR1 is KGHDR and CDR2 SFDVKD. The CDR3 is 16 residues long. DNA of the CDR3: TGTGCCACCAGTAACAGCGGGGGCCCTAGCACAGATACGCAGTATTTT. Translated, it gives CATSNSGGPSTDTQYF.

The rearrangement uses TRBV7-9 and TRBJ1-2; no firm D call. Germline lookup yields CDR1 SEHNR and CDR2 FQNEAQ (reference sequence). The CDR3 consists of 15 residues. Deletions cut 2 bases from V and 2 bases from J, with 12 bases between. Here the CDR3 DNA reads TGTGCCAGCAGCTTACGGCGGTCGACGAACTATGGCTACACCTTC. It specifies CASSLRRSTNYGYTF.

The chain recombines TRBV11-3 with TRBJ2-7; 9 nucleotides align to TRBD1. This CDR3 contains 13 residues. Unmatched junction bases numbered 3, after V lost 1 base and J lost 8 bases. Germline CDR1 is SGHNT and CDR2 is YENEEA. CDR3 sequence (DNA): TGTGCCAGCAGCTTAGGGGGACAGGGAAAGCAGTACTTC. It encodes CASSLGGQGKQYF.

This chain links TRBV15 with TRBJ2-7; perhaps TRBD2 as D (5 bases). V lost 1 base to trimming and J lost 6 bases, with 7 bases between them. The CDR3 sequence is 12 residues long. The germline gives CDR1 LNHNV, CDR2 YYDKDF (reference sequence). This CDR3 reads CATSRVRGEQYF. The CDR3 DNA is TGTGCCACCAGCAGAGTACGGGGCGAGCAGTACTTC.

V gene TRBV7-3 combines with J gene TRBJ2-2; weak D call: TRBD2 (7 bases). Deletions cut 7 bases from V and 6 bases from J, with 21 bases between. Germline V lookup: CDR1 SGHTA, CDR2 FQGTGA. The CDR3 length is 16 residues. The CDR3 reads CASTTWGASGPGELFF. CDR3 nucleotide sequence: TGTGCCAGCACTACGTGGGGGGCTAGCGGCCCCGGGGAGCTGTTTTTT. Full variable domain (rest looked up from reference TRBV7-3 and TRBJ2-2): GAGVSQTPSNKVTEKGKYVELRCDPISGHTALYWYRQSLGQGPEFLIYFQGTGAADDSGLPNDRFFAVRPEGSVSTLKIQRTERGDSAVYLCASTTWGASGPGELFFGEGSRLTVL.

The genes are TRBV27 and TRBJ1-5; TRBD1 agrees at 7 bases. The CDR3 covers 16 residues. V lost 5 bases and J lost 2; bases outside the gene matches: 9. CDR1 and CDR2 (germline): MNHEY, SMNVEV (reference sequence). The DNA for the CDR3 is TGTGCCAGCAGTCGGGACAGCCTCTTGGGCAATCAGCCCCAGCATTTT. Its translation: CASSRDSLLGNQPQHF.

The chain has TRBV10-3 and TRBJ1-2; TRBD1 agrees at 7 bases. Germline CDR1 reads ENHRY; CDR2 reads SYGVKD. The CDR3 has 13 residues. V was pared by 6 bases and J by 9 bases, with 10 bases of the junction left unmatched. The CDR3 DNA sequence: TGTGCCATCAGGCAAGACAGGGAGAGCAGCTACACCTTC. This translates into CAIRQDRESSYTF.

This chain joins TRBV4-2 and TRBJ2-6; 8 bases agree with TRBD2. Germline loops: CDR1 LGHNA, CDR2 YNFKEQ. The CDR3 has 18 residues. Trimming cost V 0 bases and J 3 bases; bases outside gene matches: 7. CDR3 in amino acids: CASSQDSGGHGGANVLTF. The CDR3 DNA follows: TGTGCCAGCAGCCAAGACAGCGGGGGCCACGGTGGGGCCAACGTCCTGACTTTC.

Only a few counts were recorded for this clone. This chain uses TRBV5-5 with TRBJ2-2; D may be TRBD1 (5 bases). Trimming removed 4 bases from V and 1 base from J, with 8 bases in between. The CDR3 totals 14 residues. In germline, CDR1 is SGHKS, CDR2 YYEKEE (reference sequence). This CDR3 is CASSHRWNTGELFF. The CDR3 nucleotides are TGTGCCAGCAGCCACAGGTGGAACACCGGGGAGCTGTTTTTT.

The chain uses TRBV9 and TRBJ1-4; D gene unclear. The germline CDR1 and CDR2 sequences are SGDLS and YYNGEE. There are 14 residues in the CDR3. V dropped 2 bases and J dropped 7 bases, with 12 bases sitting between them. CDR3 in amino acids: CASSVSGIGEKLFF. CDR3 bases: TGTGCCAGCAGCGTTTCGGGTATCGGTGAAAAACTGTTTTTT.

This sequence joins TRBV3-1 (or the pseudogene TRBV3-2) and TRBJ1-4; D ambiguous. Germline V CDR1 and CDR2: LGHDT, YNNKEL (reference sequence). This CDR3 contains 13 residues. V was clipped by 3 bases and J by 3 bases, with 5 bases between them. The CDR3 loop is CASSQFANEKLFF. The CDR3 bases are TGTGCCAGCAGCCAGTTCGCTAATGAAAAACTGTTTTTT.

The V call is TRBV6-2 or TRBV6-3, the J call TRBJ2-1; 8 bases map to TRBD2. Trimming took 7 bases from V and 0 from J; bases not matched to a gene: 11. The CDR3 is made up of 17 amino acids. Germline CDR1 and CDR2: MNHEY and SVGEGT. The CDR3: CASNPATGRGSYNEQFF. CDR3 bases: TGTGCCAGCAACCCCGCCACCGGGAGGGGCTCCTACAATGAGCAGTTCTTC.

This chain connects TRBV27 to TRBJ2-1; 10 bases fit TRBD2. Germline CDR1 reads MNHEY; CDR2 reads SMNVEV (reference sequence). V was pared by 7 bases and J by 8 bases, with 14 bases of the junction left unmatched. The CDR3 length is 16 residues. CDR3 DNA sequence: TGTGCCAGCACCGGGTGGGGGGCTAGCGGGAGTGATGAGCAGTTCTTC. This gives the protein CASTGWGASGSDEQFF.

The chain employs TRBV2 and TRBJ2-3; D unresolved. The germline V and J ends were trimmed by 6 bases and 3 bases, with 7 bases remaining between them. This CDR3 is built from 12 residues. CDR1 is SNHLY, CDR2 FYNNEI, per germline. CDR3 in amino acids: CASSLTTDTQYF. The CDR3 nucleotides are TGTGCCAGCAGCCTAACTACAGATACGCAGTATTTT.

V and J are TRBV29-1 and TRBJ1-5; D perhaps matches TRBD1 (5 bases). Germline V gene lookup returns CDR1 SQVTM and CDR2 ANQGSEA. CDR3 length: 18 amino acids. The V and J ends lost 2 bases and 0 bases respectively, with 20 bases between them. The CDR3 sequence is CSVEPQGSYLYSNQPQHF. CDR3 DNA sequence: TGCAGCGTTGAACCGCAGGGATCATACCTTTATAGCAATCAGCCCCAGCATTTT.

This chain links TRBV1 with TRBJ2-1; the table's D gene call, TRBD2, was not cross checked with the DNA. TRBV1 is a documented pseudogene. The CDR3 has 18 amino acids. CDR3: CTSSQELASGGPLSEQFF. The CDR3 bases are TGCACCAGCAGCCAAGAATTGGCTAGCGGGGGGCCTCTCAGTGAGCAGTTCTTC.

V gene TRBV24-1 combines with J gene TRBJ2-5; D is possibly TRBD2 (6 bases). Germline V lookup: CDR1 KGHDR, CDR2 SFDVKD. This CDR3 is built from 14 residues. V was trimmed by 7 bases and J by 3 bases, leaving 14 bases between them. CDR3 protein: CATSETGGEETQYF. The CDR3 nucleotides read TGTGCCACCAGCGAGACGGGCGGGGAAGAGACCCAGTACTTC.

DNA of the CDR3: TGTGCCAGTAGTATACACGGGACAGGGTTGGTCGAGCAGTACTTC. Translation: CASSIHGTGLVEQYF. The chain employs TRBV19 and TRBJ2-7; 9 positions match TRBD1. This CDR3 has 15 amino acids. Germline V lookup: CDR1 LNHDA, CDR2 SQIVND (reference sequence). V gave up 2 bases and J gave up 6 bases; unmatched junction bases: 8.

This chain joins TRBV5-1 and TRBJ2-3; D is possibly TRBD2 (5 bases). Trimming took off 2 bases at V and 1 base at J, with 17 bases between the two ends. The CDR3 runs to 17 residues. Germline V gene sequence: CDR1 SGHRS, CDR2 YFSETQ. The CDR3 nucleotides read TGCGCCAGCAGCTTTGGAGCCCCCGGAGGAGGCACAGATACGCAGTATTTT. It codes for CASSFGAPGGGTDTQYF.

The chain is built from TRBV6-5 and TRBJ1-6, with D possibly being TRBD1 (5 bases). CDR1 MNHEY and CDR2 SVGAGI come from the germline V gene. The CDR3 runs to 14 residues. V lost 7 bases and J 9 bases, leaving 16 bases between the germline ends. CDR3 coding DNA: TGTGCCAGCACCCACGCGGGGCGCGCTTCACCCCTCCACTTT. This encodes CASTHAGRASPLHF.

This clone was seen only a few times. The chain uses TRBV7-2 and TRBJ2-7, with D perhaps matching TRBD1 (6 bases). The germline V gene encodes CDR1 SGHTA and CDR2 FQGNSA. With 5 bases removed from V and 3 bases from J, the gap between germline ends came to 14 bases. CDR3 length: 14 residues. The chain's CDR3 is CASSPGQKYYEQYF. The CDR3 coding sequence is TGTGCCAGCAGCCCCGGACAGAAATACTACGAGCAGTACTTC. Based on the CDR3 plus reference TRBV7-2 and TRBJ2-7, the full variable domain is GAGVSQSPSNKVTEKGKDVELRCDPISGHTALYWYRQSLGQGLEFLIYFQGNSAPDKSGLPSDRFSAERTGGSVSTLTIQRTQQEDSAVYLCASSPGQKYYEQYFGPGTRLTVT.

CDR3 nucleotide sequence: TGTGCCAGTAGTTTAGGGGACAGGGTTAATTCACCCCTCCACTTT. Its protein is CASSLGDRVNSPLHF. This chain joins TRBV19 and TRBJ1-6, with 9 positions matching TRBD1. Germline CDR1 LNHDA, CDR2 SQIVND (reference sequence). The V segment lost 5 bases and the J segment 6 bases; nucleotides outside the gene matches: 5. CDR3 size: 15 residues.

This clone was observed a handful of times. The J gene is TRBJ2-1, the V gene TRBV15, with D unclear. The CDR3 covers 13 residues. CDR1 is LNHNV and CDR2 is YYDKDF in the germline V gene (reference sequence). V lost 6 bases and J 0 bases, leaving 6 bases between the germline ends. Here the CDR3 reads CATSPPSYNEQFF. DNA for the CDR3: TGTGCCACCAGTCCTCCCTCCTACAATGAGCAGTTCTTC.

V and J are TRBV11-2 and TRBJ1-1; 7 bases map to TRBD1. After removal of 4 bases from V and 1 base from J, the junction contained 3 bases not matched to a gene. Germline CDR1 and CDR2: SGHAT and FQNNGV. The CDR3 sequence is 14 residues long. The CDR3 spells CASSWGQPNTEAFF. CDR3 in DNA: TGTGCCAGCAGCTGGGGACAGCCGAACACTGAAGCTTTCTTT.

This clone was counted only a few times. This sequence joins TRBV15 and TRBJ2-7, with D possibly matching TRBD1 (6 bases). V lost 1 base and J 3 bases, leaving 16 bases between the germline ends. The CDR3 totals 16 residues. Germline V lookup: CDR1 LNHNV, CDR2 YYDKDF (reference sequence). CDR3 loop: CATSRGPGTPSYEQYF. The DNA for the CDR3 is TGTGCCACCAGCAGAGGCCCCGGGACACCAAGCTACGAGCAGTACTTC.

The chain uses TRBV5-6 and TRBJ1-5; D is possibly TRBD1 (5 bases). CDR3 size: 15 residues. Germline CDR1 is SGHDT and CDR2 is YYEEEE. With 2 bases removed from V and 4 bases from J, the gap between germline ends came to 13 bases. CDR3 coding DNA: TGTGCCAGCAGCTTAGGGGCTACCCTGAATCAGCCCCAGCATTTT. This sequence encodes CASSLGATLNQPQHF.

This chain uses TRBV12-3 or TRBV12-4 with TRBJ1-1; D is perhaps TRBD1 (5 bases). V lost 4 bases and J 3 bases, leaving 9 bases between the germline ends. CDR3 length: 13 residues. The CDR3 reads CASSWGRDTEAFF. As DNA, the CDR3 is TGTGCCAGCAGTTGGGGGAGGGACACTGAAGCTTTCTTT.

The chain joins TRBV9 to TRBJ2-3, with D maybe TRBD1 (6 bases). Germline assignment: CDR1 SGDLS and CDR2 YYNGEE. V lost 3 bases to trimming and J lost 0 bases, with 11 bases between them. The CDR3 runs to 15 residues. The CDR3 here is CASSAVGGSTDTQYF. CDR3 sequence (DNA): TGTGCCAGCAGCGCGGTTGGGGGCAGCACAGATACGCAGTATTTT.

V usage is TRBV6-5 and J usage is TRBJ2-3, with a tentative D call TRBD2 (6 bases). Germline loops: CDR1 MNHEY, CDR2 SVGAGI. The CDR3 length is 15 residues. Between the trimmed V and J ends, which lost 9 bases and 0 bases, there was a span of 16 bases. The DNA for the CDR3 is TGTGCCAGTGGGCTCGGGGCGGGGAGCACAGATACGCAGTATTTT. This sequence encodes CASGLGAGSTDTQYF.

The chain carries TRBV2 and TRBJ2-2, with D possibly being TRBD2 (6 bases). The CDR3 loop spans 14 amino acids. CDR1 and CDR2 (germline): SNHLY, FYNNEI. Trimming shortened V by 7 bases and J by 6 bases, and 15 bases separated the two germline ends. The DNA for the CDR3 is TGTGCCAGCAATCTGGGGGGACGTTCCGGGGAGCTGTTTTTT. Amino acids: CASNLGGRSGELFF.

The CDR3 protein is CASSLSGRATNEKLFF. CDR3 sequence (DNA): TGTGCCAGCAGCCTCAGCGGGCGAGCAACTAATGAAAAACTGTTTTTT. V usage is TRBV9 and J usage is TRBJ1-4, with D unclear. CDR3 length equals 16 residues. Trimming took 4 bases from V and 0 from J, leaving 13 bases between them. CDR1 and CDR2 (germline): SGDLS, YYNGEE.